A selection of T cell receptor beta chains follows, all from one sample in a study of blood T cell repertoires in COVID-19. The assay was immunoSEQ multiplex PCR, and TCRdb's table has in-frame clones only and misses some. The profile shows about 380,000 clones, 70% to 90% of them singletons. Sequenced input: PBMCs or T cells enriched from blood (not recorded which). The receptor source for this set is a woman aged 18-29 years who had recovered from COVID-19. Each CDR3 is given with its conserved first and last residue. A D gene is named only where the DNA matches it firmly. Rows give clone size only sometimes, using once, few, many, or a class for an expanded clone.

j_gene: TRBJ1-6
abundance: -
d_gene: TRBD1
v_gene: TRBV3-1/TRBV3-2
CDR3nt: TGTGCCAGCAGCCACGGGACAGGGGCGACCAATTCACCCCTCCACTTT
CDR3aa: CASSHGTGATNSPLHF

j_gene: TRBJ1-1
abundance: -
d_gene: -
v_gene: TRBV21-1
CDR3nt: TGTGCCAGCAGCAAATGCCGGGACAGGGGCCCGCGGATCGGCTATGAAGCTTTCTTT
CDR3aa: CASSKCRDRGPRIGYEAFF

j_gene: TRBJ2-1
abundance: -
d_gene: -
v_gene: TRBV6-2/TRBV6-3
CDR3nt: TGTGCCAGCAGTTTAACGGGGTTTGAGCAGTTCTTC
CDR3aa: CASSLTGFEQFF

j_gene: TRBJ1-1
abundance: -
d_gene: TRBD1
v_gene: TRBV25-1
CDR3nt: TGTGCCAGCACCTGGGGGACAGGGGTCACTGAAGCTTTCTTT
CDR3aa: CASTWGTGVTEAFF

j_gene: TRBJ2-7
abundance: -
d_gene: -
v_gene: TRBV30
CDR3nt: TGTGCCTGGAGTAGGAAGGGGGGGGCTTACTACGAGCAGTACTTC
CDR3aa: CAWSRKGGAYYEQYF

j_gene: TRBJ2-1
abundance: few
d_gene: -
v_gene: TRBV4-3
CDR3nt: TGCGCCAGCAGCCAAGATGAGGATGAGCAGTTCTTC
CDR3aa: CASSQDEDEQFF

j_gene: TRBJ1-1
abundance: -
d_gene: TRBD1
v_gene: TRBV27
CDR3nt: TGTGCCAGCAGTTCCCCACAGGGGGGGAACACTGAAGCTTTCTTT
CDR3aa: CASSSPQGGNTEAFF

j_gene: TRBJ2-1
abundance: -
d_gene: TRBD2
v_gene: TRBV6-5
CDR3nt: TGTGCCAGCAGTAAGAGCGGGGGTATCGGTGAGCAGTTCTTC
CDR3aa: CASSKSGGIGEQFF

j_gene: TRBJ1-2
abundance: -
d_gene: -
v_gene: TRBV5-1
CDR3nt: TGCGCCACCGGAGATAACTATGGCTACACCTTC
CDR3aa: CATGDNYGYTF

j_gene: TRBJ1-3
abundance: -
d_gene: TRBD1
v_gene: TRBV30
CDR3nt: TGTGCCTGGAGTGTAGGACAGGTCTCTGGAAACACCATATATTTT
CDR3aa: CAWSVGQVSGNTIYF

j_gene: TRBJ2-7
abundance: -
d_gene: -
v_gene: TRBV6-1
CDR3nt: TGTGCCAGCAGTGAGGCAGGGTTCGACGAGCAGTACTTC
CDR3aa: CASSEAGFDEQYF

j_gene: TRBJ1-6
abundance: -
d_gene: -
v_gene: TRBV30
CDR3nt: TGTGCCTGGGGACAGCGTTTTATTGATAATTCACCCCTCCACTTT
CDR3aa: CAWGQRFIDNSPLHF

j_gene: TRBJ1-4
abundance: -
d_gene: -
v_gene: TRBV2
CDR3nt: TGTGCCAGCAGGTTGACAGGCACAACTAATGAAAAACTGTTTTTT
CDR3aa: CASRLTGTTNEKLFF

j_gene: TRBJ1-1
abundance: -
d_gene: TRBD1
v_gene: TRBV7-8
CDR3nt: TGTGCCAGCAGCTTAGAGAGTTCAGGGGGACACACTGAAGCTTTCTTT
CDR3aa: CASSLESSGGHTEAFF

j_gene: TRBJ1-1
abundance: -
d_gene: TRBD1
v_gene: TRBV19
CDR3nt: TGTGCCAGTAGTAGTGACAGGGTGCTCACTGAAGCTTTCTTT
CDR3aa: CASSSDRVLTEAFF

j_gene: TRBJ1-5
abundance: -
d_gene: -
v_gene: TRBV6-1
CDR3nt: TGTGCCAGCAGTGAAAAGGGGGGCAATCAGCCCCAGCATTTT
CDR3aa: CASSEKGGNQPQHF

j_gene: TRBJ2-3
abundance: -
d_gene: -
v_gene: TRBV19
CDR3nt: TGTGCCAGTAAGGCGCTCAGGGGAATCAGCACAGATACGCAGTATTTT
CDR3aa: CASKALRGISTDTQYF

j_gene: TRBJ2-3
abundance: -
d_gene: TRBD2
v_gene: TRBV5-1
CDR3nt: TGCGCCAGCAGCAACGGGAGGCGGGATACGCAGTATTTT
CDR3aa: CASSNGRRDTQYF

j_gene: TRBJ1-6
abundance: few
d_gene: TRBD1
v_gene: TRBV27
CDR3nt: TGTGCCAGCAGTTTGGTGGGACAGGGGCGCTCCTATAATTCACCCCTCCACTTT
CDR3aa: CASSLVGQGRSYNSPLHF